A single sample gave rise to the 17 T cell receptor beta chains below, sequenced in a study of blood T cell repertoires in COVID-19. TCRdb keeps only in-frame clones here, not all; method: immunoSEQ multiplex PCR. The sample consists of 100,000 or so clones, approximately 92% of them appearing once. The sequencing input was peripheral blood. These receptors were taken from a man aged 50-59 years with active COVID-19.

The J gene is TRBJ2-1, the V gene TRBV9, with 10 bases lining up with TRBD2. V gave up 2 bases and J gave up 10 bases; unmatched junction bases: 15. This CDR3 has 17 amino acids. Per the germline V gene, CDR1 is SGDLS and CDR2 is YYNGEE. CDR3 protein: CASSVGASGSGAEEQFF. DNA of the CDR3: TGTGCCAGCAGCGTTGGAGCTAGCGGGAGTGGGGCGGAAGAGCAGTTCTTC.

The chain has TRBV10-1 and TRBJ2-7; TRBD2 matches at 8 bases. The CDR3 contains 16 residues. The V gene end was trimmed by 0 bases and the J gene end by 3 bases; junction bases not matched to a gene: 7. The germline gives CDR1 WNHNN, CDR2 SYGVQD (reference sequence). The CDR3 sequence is CASSESSASGYYEQYF. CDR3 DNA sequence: TGCGCCAGCAGTGAGTCGTCGGCTAGCGGGTACTACGAGCAGTACTTC.

CDR3 in amino acids: CASRPAGTLDTQYF. CDR3 bases: TGTGCCAGCAGGCCGGCAGGGACACTTGATACGCAGTATTTT. This chain links TRBV27 with TRBJ2-3; D might be TRBD1 (6 bases). The ends were cut back, 6 bases at V and 6 bases at J, with 16 bases in the middle. Germline V gene sequence: CDR1 MNHEY, CDR2 SMNVEV (reference sequence). This CDR3 is built from 14 residues.

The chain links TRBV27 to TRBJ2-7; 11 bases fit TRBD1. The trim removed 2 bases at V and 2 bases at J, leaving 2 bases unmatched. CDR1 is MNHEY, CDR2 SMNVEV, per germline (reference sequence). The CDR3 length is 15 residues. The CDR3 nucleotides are TGTGCCAGCAGTTTAGGACAGGGGGCCCCCTACGAGCAGTACTTC. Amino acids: CASSLGQGAPYEQYF.

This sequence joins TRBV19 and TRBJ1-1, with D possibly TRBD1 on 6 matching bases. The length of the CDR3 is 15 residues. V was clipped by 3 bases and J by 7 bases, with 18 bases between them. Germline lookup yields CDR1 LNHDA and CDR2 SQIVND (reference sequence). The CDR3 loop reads CASSIRAGTPNEAFF. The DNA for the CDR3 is TGTGCCAGTAGTATTAGGGCAGGGACACCTAATGAAGCTTTCTTT.

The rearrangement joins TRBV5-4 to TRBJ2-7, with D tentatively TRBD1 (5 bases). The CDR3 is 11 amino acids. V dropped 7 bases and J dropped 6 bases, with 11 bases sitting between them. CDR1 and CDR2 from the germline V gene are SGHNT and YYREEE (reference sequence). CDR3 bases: TGTGCCAGCGGACAAGAGCGCGAGCAGTACTTC. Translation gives CASGQEREQYF.

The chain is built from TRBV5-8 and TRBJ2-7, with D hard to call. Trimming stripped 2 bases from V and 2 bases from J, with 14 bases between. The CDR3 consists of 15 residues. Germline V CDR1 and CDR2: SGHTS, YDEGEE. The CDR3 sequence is CASSFGDSPTYEQYF. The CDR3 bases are TGTGCCAGCAGCTTTGGAGACTCCCCCACCTACGAGCAGTACTTC.

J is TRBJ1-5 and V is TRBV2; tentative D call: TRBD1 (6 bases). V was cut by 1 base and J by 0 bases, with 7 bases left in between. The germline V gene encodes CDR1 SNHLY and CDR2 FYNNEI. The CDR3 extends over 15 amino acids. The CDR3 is CASSEVDSSNQPQHF. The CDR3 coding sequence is TGTGCCAGCAGTGAAGTGGACAGTAGCAATCAGCCCCAGCATTTT.

In DNA form, the CDR3 reads TGCGCCAGCAGCGTGACAGGGGCCGGAAACACCATATATTTT. Translating gives CASSVTGAGNTIYF. The chain combines TRBV5-1 with TRBJ1-3; TRBD1 agrees at 8 bases. With 4 bases clipped from V and 4 bases from J, the junction kept 4 bases outside the gene matches. The length of the CDR3 is 14 residues. Germline CDR1 SGHRS, CDR2 YFSETQ. Full variable domain (outside the CDR3, taken from reference TRBV5-1 and TRBJ1-3): KAGVTQTPRYLIKTRGQQVTLSCSPISGHRSVSWYQQTPGQGLQFLFEYFSETQRNKGNFPGRFSGRQFSNSRSEMNVSTLELGDSALYLCASSVTGAGNTIYFGEGSWLTVV.

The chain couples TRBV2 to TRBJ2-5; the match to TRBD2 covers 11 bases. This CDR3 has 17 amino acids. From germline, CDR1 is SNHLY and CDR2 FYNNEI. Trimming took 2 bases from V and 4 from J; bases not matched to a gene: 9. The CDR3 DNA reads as TGTGCCAGCAGTGAATCCGGGAGAACTAGCGGGGGAGAGACCCAGTACTTC. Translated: CASSESGRTSGGETQYF.

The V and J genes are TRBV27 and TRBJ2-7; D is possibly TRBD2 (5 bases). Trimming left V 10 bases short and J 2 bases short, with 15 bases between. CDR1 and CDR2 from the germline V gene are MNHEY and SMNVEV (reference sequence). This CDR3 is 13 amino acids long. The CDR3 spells CATLGESPYEQYF. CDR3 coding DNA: TGTGCCACCTTGGGAGAGTCTCCCTACGAGCAGTACTTC.

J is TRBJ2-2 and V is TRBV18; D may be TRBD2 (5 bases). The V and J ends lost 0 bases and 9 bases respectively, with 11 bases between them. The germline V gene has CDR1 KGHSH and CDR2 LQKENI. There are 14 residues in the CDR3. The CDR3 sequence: CASSPPTGSWELFF. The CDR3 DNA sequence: TGTGCCAGCTCACCACCGACGGGGTCTTGGGAGCTGTTTTTT. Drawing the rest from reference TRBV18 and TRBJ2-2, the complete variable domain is NAGVMQNPRHLVRRRGQEARLRCSPMKGHSHVYWYRQLPEEGLKFMVYLQKENIIDESGMPKERFSAEFPKEGPSILRIQQVVRGDSAAYFCASSPPTGSWELFFGEGSRLTVL.

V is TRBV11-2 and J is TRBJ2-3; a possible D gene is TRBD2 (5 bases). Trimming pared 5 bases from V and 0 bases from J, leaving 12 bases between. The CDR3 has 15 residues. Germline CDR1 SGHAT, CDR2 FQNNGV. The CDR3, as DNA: TGTGCCAGCAGCCAACTAGTATTTAGCACAGATACGCAGTATTTT. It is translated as CASSQLVFSTDTQYF.

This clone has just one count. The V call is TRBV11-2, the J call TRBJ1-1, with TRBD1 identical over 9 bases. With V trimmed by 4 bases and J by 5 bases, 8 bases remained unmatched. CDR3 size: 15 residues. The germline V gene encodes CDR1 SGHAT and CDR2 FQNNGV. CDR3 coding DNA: TGTGCCAGCAGCTATAGCGACAGGGGGGAGACTGAAGCTTTCTTT. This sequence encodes CASSYSDRGETEAFF.

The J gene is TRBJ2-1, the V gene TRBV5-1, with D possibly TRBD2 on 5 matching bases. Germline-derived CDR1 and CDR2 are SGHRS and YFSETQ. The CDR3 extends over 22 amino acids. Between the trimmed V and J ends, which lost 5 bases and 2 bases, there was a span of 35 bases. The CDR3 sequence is CASRLKEGGRLSARRPYNEQFF. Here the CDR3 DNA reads TGCGCCAGCAGGCTAAAAGAGGGTGGGAGACTAAGCGCCCGGCGGCCCTACAATGAGCAGTTCTTC.

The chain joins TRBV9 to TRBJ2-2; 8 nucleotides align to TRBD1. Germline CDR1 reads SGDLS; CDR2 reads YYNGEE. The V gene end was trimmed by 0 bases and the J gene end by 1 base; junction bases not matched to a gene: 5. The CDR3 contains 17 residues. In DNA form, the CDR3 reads TGTGCCAGCAGCGTAGGGGCAGGGGGCCGGAACACCGGGGAGCTGTTTTTT. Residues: CASSVGAGGRNTGELFF.

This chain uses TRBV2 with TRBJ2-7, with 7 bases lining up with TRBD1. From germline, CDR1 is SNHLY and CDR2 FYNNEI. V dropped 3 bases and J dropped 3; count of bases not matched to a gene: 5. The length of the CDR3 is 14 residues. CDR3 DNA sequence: TGTGCCAGCAGTGACAGGGGGAATTTCTACGAGCAGTACTTC. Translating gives CASSDRGNFYEQYF.